This T cell receptor (beta chain) derives from a study of shared clonotypes between healthy human individuals. On the study more broadly: The study used three CD4 naive, three CD4 memory, two CD8 naive and one CD8 memory plate per donor.

TCRdb's table, derived via immunoSEQ multiplex PCR, lists solely in-frame clones and lacks some. The sample consists of under 2,500,000 clones, about 94% of them appearing once. Deletions cut 5 bases from V and 5 bases from J, with 22 bases between. CDR3 length: 16 residues. From germline, CDR1 is SGHVS and CDR2 FQNEAQ. This receptor was obtained from a man younger than 35 in good health. The chain has TRBV7-8 and TRBJ2-7, with D tentatively TRBD1 (5 bases). Sequenced: naive CD4+ T cells sorted from blood. Subset meaning: CD45RA+ positively selected. The DNA of the CDR3 is TGTGCCAGCAGCCAAGGGAATCGGGCTAGGGGCAACGAGCAGTACTTC. Its protein is CASSQGNRARGNEQYF. Full variable domain (missing parts from reference TRBV7-8 and TRBJ2-7): GAGVSQSPRYKVAKRGQDVALRCDPISGHVSLFWYQQALGQGPEFLTYFQNEAQLDKSGLPSDRFFAERPEGSVSTLKIQRTQQEDSAVYLCASSQGNRARGNEQYFGPGTRLTVT.